These 30 T cell receptor beta chains share one sample of origin, sequenced in a study of cytomegalovirus exposure and HLA in healthy donors. The PCR contained 60 Vbeta and 13 Jbeta primers. Libraries were prepared by immunoSEQ multiplex PCR; TCRdb keeps only in-frame clonotypes and omits some of them. The top ten hold about 7% of the sample, which has approximately 88,000 clones, around 77% seen once. Sample: PBMCs. These receptors were collected from a man between 45 and 60 years old in good health and CMV-seropositive.

CDR3 sequence: CASSLAVSGRGTDTQYF. The CDR3 bases are TGCGCCAGCAGCTTGGCGGTTTCCGGGAGAGGCACAGATACGCAGTATTTT. This chain joins TRBV5-1 and TRBJ2-3; the D gene is possibly TRBD2 (6 bases). CDR1 SGHRS and CDR2 YFSETQ come from the germline V gene. The V gene lost 0 bases and the J gene lost 1 base, with 15 bases spanning the gap. The CDR3 sequence is 17 residues long.

This clone was observed once. The rearrangement joins TRBV5-1 to TRBJ2-7; 7 nucleotides agree with TRBD1. This CDR3 is built from 14 residues. V lost 4 bases to trimming and J lost 2 bases; unmatched junction nucleotides: 6. The germline gives CDR1 SGHRS, CDR2 YFSETQ. The CDR3 sequence: CASSVATGAYEQYF. The CDR3 DNA reads TGCGCCAGCAGCGTTGCAACAGGGGCCTACGAGCAGTACTTC.

With regard to this clone: Compared with germline, one end of the junction differs, possibly owing to a read error. The gene calls are TRBV7-8 and TRBJ1-2; 9 bases are a match to TRBD1. This CDR3 has 14 residues. From germline, CDR1 is SGHVS and CDR2 FQNEAQ. CDR3 region: CASSLQGQGVSYPF. The CDR3 nucleotides are TGTGCCAGCAGCCTACAGGGACAGGGCGTCAGCTACCCCTTC.

J is TRBJ1-2 and V is TRBV7-9; D uncertain. Looked up from germline, CDR1 is SEHNR and CDR2 is FQNEAQ (reference sequence). With 6 bases removed from V and 8 bases from J, the gap between germline ends came to 13 bases. The CDR3 is 12 residues long. CDR3 sequence: CASSTGEVGYTF. Written as DNA, the CDR3 is TGTGCCAGCAGTACGGGTGAAGTAGGCTACACCTTC.

The chain couples TRBV5-5 to TRBJ2-5; D may be TRBD2 (6 bases). CDR1 and CDR2 (germline): SGHKS, YYEKEE (reference sequence). There are 17 residues in the CDR3. V lost 0 bases to trimming and J lost 5 bases, with 20 bases between them. The CDR3 DNA is TGTGCCAGCAGCTTGGCCGGAGGGGCGCCCAGTGGGGAGACCCAGTACTTC. Its protein is CASSLAGGAPSGETQYF.

The chain has TRBV7-8 and TRBJ1-3; D gene unclear. The CDR3 is made up of 15 amino acids. From germline, CDR1 is SGHVS and CDR2 FQNEAQ. The ends were cut back, 0 bases at V and 4 bases at J, with 10 bases in the middle. CDR3 sequence reads: CASSLASGMGNTIYF. The DNA of the CDR3 is TGTGCCAGCAGCTTAGCGTCGGGGATGGGAAACACCATATATTTT.

This clone turned up a few times. The genes are TRBV5-1 and TRBJ2-7; D is uncertain. The CDR3 runs to 14 residues. Trimming pared 0 bases from V and 4 bases from J, leaving 11 bases between. Germline V gives CDR1 SGHRS, CDR2 YFSETQ. CDR3 coding DNA: TGCGCCAGCAGCTTGGGAACAGCCGGATACGAGCAGTACTTC. It encodes CASSLGTAGYEQYF.

This rearrangement joins TRBV13 to TRBJ2-7, with D maybe TRBD2 (5 bases). The germline V gene encodes CDR1 PRHDT and CDR2 FYEKMQ (reference sequence). This CDR3 spans 13 amino acids. Trimming took off 5 bases at V and 2 bases at J, with 10 bases between the two ends. The DNA of the CDR3 is TGTGCCAGCAGCGTCGGGATAACCTACGAGCAGTACTTC. Its translation: CASSVGITYEQYF.

This rearrangement joins TRBV27 to TRBJ2-5; a weak D match, TRBD2 (6 bases). The CDR3 is 16 residues long. Between the trimmed V and J ends, which lost 6 bases and 2 bases, there was a span of 19 bases. The germline V gene encodes CDR1 MNHEY and CDR2 SMNVEV (reference sequence). CDR3 region: CASSSPGGEVQETQYF. In DNA form, the CDR3 reads TGTGCCAGCAGCAGCCCGGGCGGGGAAGTACAAGAGACCCAGTACTTC.

This chain uses TRBV11-2 with TRBJ1-6, with D possibly matching TRBD1 (5 bases). The CDR3 runs to 17 residues. Germline CDR1 reads SGHAT; CDR2 reads FQNNGV. Trimming left V 5 bases short and J 5 bases short, with 19 bases between. The CDR3 nucleotides are TGTGCCAGCAGCCCCGCGGGGCGGGGCGGGAATAATTCACCCCTCCACTTT. Translation: CASSPAGRGGNNSPLHF.

As regards this clone: One end of the junction varies from germline; a read error may be responsible. The rearrangement joins TRBV7-9 to TRBJ2-3, with TRBD2 matching over 8 bases. Germline CDR1 SEHNR, CDR2 FQNEAQ (reference sequence). This CDR3 has 14 residues. CDR3 DNA sequence: TGTTCCAGCAGCTTAGATACTAGCGGTTATACGCAGTATTTT. This translates into CSSSLDTSGYTQYF.

This clone was detected once. The chain has TRBV4-2 and TRBJ1-4; TRBD1 agrees at 9 bases. The CDR3 is 17 amino acids. Germline loops: CDR1 LGHNA, CDR2 YNFKEQ. V gave up 5 bases and J gave up 0 bases; unmatched junction bases: 7. CDR3 in DNA: TGTGCCAGCAGCAGGACAGGGGAAGGCTCAACTAATGAAAAACTGTTTTTT. Its translation: CASSRTGEGSTNEKLFF.

This chain uses TRBV7-7 with TRBJ2-2, with 7 positions matching TRBD2. V dropped 3 bases and J dropped 5; count of bases not matched to a gene: 0. Germline V gives CDR1 SSHAT, CDR2 FNYEAQ (reference sequence). The CDR3 covers 13 residues. The CDR3 spells CASSLGGTGELFF. CDR3 nucleotide sequence: TGTGCCAGCAGCTTGGGGGGGACCGGGGAGCTGTTTTTT.

The chain couples TRBV29-1 to TRBJ1-1; D call uncertain. Trimming stripped 7 bases from V and 1 base from J, with 13 bases between. Germline V gene lookup returns CDR1 SQVTM and CDR2 ANQGSEA. The CDR3 contains 13 residues. The CDR3 nucleotides read TGCAGCGGGGAGCCACAGAGGAACACTGAAGCTTTCTTT. It encodes CSGEPQRNTEAFF. The full variable domain, rest sourced from reference TRBV29-1 and TRBJ1-1, is SAVISQKPSRDICQRGTSLTIQCQVDSQVTMMFWYRQQPGQSLTLIATANQGSEATYESGFVIDKFPISRPNLTFSTLTVSNMSPEDSSIYLCSGEPQRNTEAFFGQGTRLTVV.

The chain carries TRBV28 and TRBJ1-5, with a possible D match to TRBD1 (6 bases). The CDR3 is 14 amino acids. Germline CDR1 is MDHEN and CDR2 is SYDVKM. Trimming pared 3 bases from V and 7 bases from J, leaving 13 bases between. DNA of the CDR3: TGTGCCAGCAGTTTCAGGGGTGAATCGCAGCCCCAGCATTTT. Encoded protein: CASSFRGESQPQHF.

The rearrangement links TRBV6-1 to TRBJ2-1; 7 bases match TRBD1. The length of the CDR3 is 15 residues. CDR1 and CDR2 from the germline V gene are MNHNS and SASEGT. After removal of 4 bases from V and 5 bases from J, the junction contained 8 bases not matched to a gene. CDR3 in amino acids: CASSATGVKDNEQFF. CDR3 nucleotides: TGTGCCAGCAGTGCCACAGGGGTTAAGGACAATGAGCAGTTCTTC.

About this clone itself: A read error may produce the germline difference seen at one junction end. The genes are TRBV18 and TRBJ1-6; D is possibly TRBD1 (5 bases). CDR1 KGHSH and CDR2 LQKENI come from the germline V gene. The CDR3 totals 14 residues. The CDR3 DNA is TGTGCCAGCTCGGCGGGGCAAGATAATTTACCCCTCCACTTT. It specifies CASSAGQDNLPLHF.

This chain joins TRBV5-4 and TRBJ1-2; D gene unclear. The germline V gene has CDR1 SGHNT and CDR2 YYREEE (reference sequence). V lost 1 base, J lost 8 bases, and 15 bases lay in between. The CDR3 totals 14 residues. This CDR3 is CASSLIGGSGGYTF. The CDR3 DNA follows: TGTGCCAGCAGCTTGATTGGTGGTTCGGGAGGCTACACCTTC.

Details on this clone: One end of the junction varies from germline; a read error may be responsible. This CDR3 reads CASRLGVLNTGGLFF. The CDR3, as DNA: TGTGCCAGCAGGCTCGGGGTACTGAACACCGGGGGGCTGTTTTTT. This chain joins TRBV2 and TRBJ2-2; perhaps TRBD2 as D (6 bases). The length of the CDR3 is 15 residues. The V gene's germline CDR1 is SNHLY and CDR2 FYNNEI.

To note about this clone: A far larger clone is just one base off, so this is likely a read error. At the DNA level, this CDR3 is encoded by other sequences in the same sample as well. The V gene is TRBV18, the J gene TRBJ1-5; no reliable D call. The CDR3 extends over 14 amino acids. Germline V CDR1 and CDR2: KGHSH, LQKENI. The CDR3 region is CASSPRGRDQPQHF. In nucleotides, the CDR3 is TGTGCCAGCTCGCCACGCGGGAGGGATCAGCCCCAGCATTTT.

This chain uses TRBV7-9 with TRBJ1-1, with D unresolved. This CDR3 is 11 amino acids long. Per germline, CDR1 SEHNR and CDR2 FQNEAQ (reference sequence). V dropped 5 bases and J dropped 2 bases, with 3 bases sitting between them. The CDR3 here is CASSLNTEAFF. For the CDR3, the DNA is TGTGCCAGCAGCCTTAACACTGAAGCTTTCTTT.

V and J are TRBV7-9 and TRBJ1-1; tentatively, D is TRBD1 (6 bases). The germline CDR1 and CDR2 sequences are SEHNR and FQNEAQ (reference sequence). Between the trimmed V and J ends, which lost 1 base and 5 bases, there was a span of 17 bases. This CDR3 region has 16 residues. This chain's CDR3 is CASSLGSGDLGTEAFF. CDR3 bases: TGTGCCAGCAGCTTAGGGTCAGGGGATTTGGGGACTGAAGCTTTCTTT. The full variable domain, completed using reference TRBV7-9 and TRBJ1-1, is DTGVSQNPRHKITKRGQNVTFRCDPISEHNRLYWYRQTLGQGPEFLTYFQNEAQLEKSRLLSDRFSAERPKGSFSTLEIQRTEQGDSAMYLCASSLGSGDLGTEAFFGQGTRLTVV.

The V call is TRBV27, the J call TRBJ2-3, with TRBD2 matching 14 bases. V trimming: 6 bases; J trimming: 4 bases; junction bases outside the gene matches: 3. CDR1 is MNHEY and CDR2 is SMNVEV in the germline V gene (reference sequence). The CDR3 is made up of 15 amino acids. The CDR3 spells CASSRLAGGADTQYF. The CDR3 region has the DNA TGTGCCAGCAGCCGACTAGCGGGGGGGGCAGATACGCAGTATTTT.

The chain couples TRBV18 to TRBJ1-3; D gene unclear. From germline, CDR1 is KGHSH and CDR2 LQKENI. Between the trimmed V and J ends, which lost 6 bases and 1 base, there was a span of 13 bases. There are 15 residues in the CDR3. CDR3 nucleotides: TGTGCCAGCTCCCTCCTCCCGGGGTCTGGAAACACCATATATTTT. Residues: CASSLLPGSGNTIYF.

The J gene is TRBJ2-7, the V gene TRBV2; no clear D gene. The germline gives CDR1 SNHLY, CDR2 FYNNEI. V lost 3 bases and J 6 bases, leaving 6 bases between the germline ends. This CDR3 has 11 residues. The CDR3 DNA reads as TGTGCCAGCAGTGATGAGGTCGAGCAGTACTTC. Translated, it gives CASSDEVEQYF.

The chain recombines TRBV7-9 with TRBJ2-2, with TRBD1 as a possible D gene (5 bases). There are 13 residues in the CDR3. Germline V lookup: CDR1 SEHNR, CDR2 FQNEAQ (reference sequence). Trimming cost V 4 bases and J 7 bases, with 10 bases left between them. Here the CDR3 DNA reads TGTGCCAGCAGCTCCAGGGATGACGGGGAGCTGTTTTTT. Encoded protein: CASSSRDDGELFF.

The count of this clone is one. The V and J genes are TRBV28 and TRBJ1-5; the D gene is possibly TRBD1 (5 bases). Germline V gene lookup returns CDR1 MDHEN and CDR2 SYDVKM. This CDR3 is built from 13 residues. V dropped 5 bases and J dropped 4 bases, with 9 bases sitting between them. The CDR3 DNA reads TGTGCCAGCAGTCTAGGGGTGAATCAGCCCCAGCATTTT. It specifies CASSLGVNQPQHF.

This chain links TRBV27 with TRBJ2-7; TRBD1 is a possible D gene (6 bases). Germline assignment: CDR1 MNHEY and CDR2 SMNVEV (reference sequence). The CDR3 loop spans 14 amino acids. V was pared by 5 bases and J by 2 bases, with 13 bases between. CDR3 bases: TGTGCCAGCAGTCCCACCCAGGGGACCTACGAGCAGTACTTC. The encoded protein is CASSPTQGTYEQYF.

The chain recombines TRBV19 with TRBJ2-7, with 9 bases identical to TRBD2. Trimming removed 4 bases from V and 8 bases from J; junction bases left unmatched: 9. The germline CDR1 and CDR2 sequences are LNHDA and SQIVND (reference sequence). The CDR3 totals 14 residues. The CDR3 region has the DNA TGTGCCAGTAGTAACCGGGTAGCGGGGGATCAGCAGTACTTC. Translation: CASSNRVAGDQQYF.

The chain couples TRBV25-1 to TRBJ1-1; 7 bases agree with TRBD1. Germline assignment: CDR1 MGHDK and CDR2 SYGVNS. The CDR3 is 13 amino acids. Trimming removed 7 bases from V and 4 bases from J; junction bases left unmatched: 6. The CDR3 DNA is TGTGCCAGCACTGAGGGGGCAGGCACTGAAGCTTTCTTT. This encodes CASTEGAGTEAFF.